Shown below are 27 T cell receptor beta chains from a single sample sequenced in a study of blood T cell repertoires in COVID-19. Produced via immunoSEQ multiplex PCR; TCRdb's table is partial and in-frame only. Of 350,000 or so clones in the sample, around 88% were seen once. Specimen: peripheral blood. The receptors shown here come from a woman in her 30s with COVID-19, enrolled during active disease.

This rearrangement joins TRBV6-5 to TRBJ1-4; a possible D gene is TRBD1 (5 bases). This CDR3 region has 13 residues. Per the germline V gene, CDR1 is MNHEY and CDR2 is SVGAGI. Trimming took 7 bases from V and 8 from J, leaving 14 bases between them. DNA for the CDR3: TGTGCCAGCACGGATCAGGGAAGGGAAAAACTGTTTTTT. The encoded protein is CASTDQGREKLFF.

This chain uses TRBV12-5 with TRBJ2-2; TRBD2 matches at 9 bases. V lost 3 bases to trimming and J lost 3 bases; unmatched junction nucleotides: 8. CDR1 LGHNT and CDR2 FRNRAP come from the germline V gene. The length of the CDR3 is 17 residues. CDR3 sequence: CASGFVGTSLDTGELFF. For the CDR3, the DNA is TGTGCTAGTGGTTTTGTGGGGACTAGCCTTGACACCGGGGAGCTGTTTTTT.

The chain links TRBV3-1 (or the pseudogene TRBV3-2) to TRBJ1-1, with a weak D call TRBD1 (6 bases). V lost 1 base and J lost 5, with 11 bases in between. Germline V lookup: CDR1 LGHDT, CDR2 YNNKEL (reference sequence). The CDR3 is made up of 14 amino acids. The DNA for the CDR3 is TGTGCCAGCAGCCAAGGGGCAGGGGCGACTGAAGCTTTCTTT. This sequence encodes CASSQGAGATEAFF.

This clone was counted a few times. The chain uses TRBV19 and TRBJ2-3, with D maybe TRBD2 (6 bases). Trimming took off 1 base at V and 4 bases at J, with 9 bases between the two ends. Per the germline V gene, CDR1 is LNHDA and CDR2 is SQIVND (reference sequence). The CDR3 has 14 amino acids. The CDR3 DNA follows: TGTGCCAGTAGTATAGGGGGGGATGCAGATACGCAGTATTTT. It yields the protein CASSIGGDADTQYF. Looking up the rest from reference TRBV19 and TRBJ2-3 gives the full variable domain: DGGITQSPKYLFRKEGQNVTLSCEQNLNHDAMYWYRQDPGQGLRLIYYSQIVNDFQKGDIAEGYSVSREKKESFPLTVTSAQKNPTAFYLCASSIGGDADTQYFGPGTRLTVL.

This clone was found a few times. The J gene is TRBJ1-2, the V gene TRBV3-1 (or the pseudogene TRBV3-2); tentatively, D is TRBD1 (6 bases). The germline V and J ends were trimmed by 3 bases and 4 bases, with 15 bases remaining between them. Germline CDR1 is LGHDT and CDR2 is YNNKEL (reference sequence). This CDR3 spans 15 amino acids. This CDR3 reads CASSQSRTAAYGYTF. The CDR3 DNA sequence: TGTGCCAGCAGCCAGTCCCGGACAGCGGCCTATGGCTACACCTTC.

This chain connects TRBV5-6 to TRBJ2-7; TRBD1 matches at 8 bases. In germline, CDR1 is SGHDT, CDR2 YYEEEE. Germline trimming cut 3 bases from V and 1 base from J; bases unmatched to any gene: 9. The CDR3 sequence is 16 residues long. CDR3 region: CASSWGLGQESYEQYV. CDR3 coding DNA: TGTGCCAGCAGCTGGGGGTTGGGACAGGAGTCCTACGAGCAGTACGTC.

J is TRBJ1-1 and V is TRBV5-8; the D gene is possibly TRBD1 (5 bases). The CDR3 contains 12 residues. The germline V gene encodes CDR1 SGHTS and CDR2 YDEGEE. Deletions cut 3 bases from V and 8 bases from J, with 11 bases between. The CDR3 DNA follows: TGTGCCAGCAGCTGGGGCTCCGGCGAAGCTTTCTTT. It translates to CASSWGSGEAFF.

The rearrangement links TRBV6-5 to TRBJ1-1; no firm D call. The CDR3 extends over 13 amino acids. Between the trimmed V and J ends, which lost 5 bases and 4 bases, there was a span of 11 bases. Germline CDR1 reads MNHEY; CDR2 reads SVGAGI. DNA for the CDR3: TGTGCCAGCAGTACCAAATCAGGCACTGAAGCTTTCTTT. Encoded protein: CASSTKSGTEAFF.

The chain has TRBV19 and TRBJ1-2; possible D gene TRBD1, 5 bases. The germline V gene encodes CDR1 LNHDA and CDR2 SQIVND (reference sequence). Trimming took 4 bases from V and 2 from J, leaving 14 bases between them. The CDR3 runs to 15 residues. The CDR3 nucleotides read TGTGCCAGTAGTACACGACAGCTCCTAAACTATGGCTACACCTTC. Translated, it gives CASSTRQLLNYGYTF. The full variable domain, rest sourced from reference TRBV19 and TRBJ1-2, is DGGITQSPKYLFRKEGQNVTLSCEQNLNHDAMYWYRQDPGQGLRLIYYSQIVNDFQKGDIAEGYSVSREKKESFPLTVTSAQKNPTAFYLCASSTRQLLNYGYTFGSGTRLTVV.

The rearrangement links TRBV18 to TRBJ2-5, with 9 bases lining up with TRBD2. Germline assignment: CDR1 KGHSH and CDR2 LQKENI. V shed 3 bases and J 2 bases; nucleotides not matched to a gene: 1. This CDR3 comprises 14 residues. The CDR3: CASSPGLAQETQYF. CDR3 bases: TGTGCCAGCTCACCGGGACTAGCACAAGAGACCCAGTACTTC.

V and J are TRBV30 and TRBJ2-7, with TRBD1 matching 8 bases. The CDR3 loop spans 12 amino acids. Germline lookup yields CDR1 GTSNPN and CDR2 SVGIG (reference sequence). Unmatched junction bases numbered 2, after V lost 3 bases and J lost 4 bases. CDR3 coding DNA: TGTGCCTGGAGCCGACAGGGGTACGAGCAGTACTTC. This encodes CAWSRQGYEQYF.

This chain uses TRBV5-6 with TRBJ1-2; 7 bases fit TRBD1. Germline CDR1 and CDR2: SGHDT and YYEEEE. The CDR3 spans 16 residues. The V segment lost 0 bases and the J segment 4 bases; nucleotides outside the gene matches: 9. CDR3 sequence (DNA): TGTGCCAGCAGCTTGGATACGACAGGGTCTCCCTATGGCTACACCTTC. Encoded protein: CASSLDTTGSPYGYTF.

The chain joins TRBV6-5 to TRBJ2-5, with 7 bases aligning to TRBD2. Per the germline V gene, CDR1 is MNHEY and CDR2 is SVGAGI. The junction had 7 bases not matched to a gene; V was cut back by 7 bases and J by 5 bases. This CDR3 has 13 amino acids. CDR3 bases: TGTGCCAGCAATCCCATTAGCGGGGAGACCCAGTACTTC. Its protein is CASNPISGETQYF.

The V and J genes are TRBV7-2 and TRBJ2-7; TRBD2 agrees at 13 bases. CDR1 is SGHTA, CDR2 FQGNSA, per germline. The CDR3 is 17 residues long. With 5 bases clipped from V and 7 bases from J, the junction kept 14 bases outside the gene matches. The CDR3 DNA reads TGTGCCAGCAGCCAACCCGGACTAGCGGGGGCCGGGGGGGAGCAGTACTTC. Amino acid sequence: CASSQPGLAGAGGEQYF.

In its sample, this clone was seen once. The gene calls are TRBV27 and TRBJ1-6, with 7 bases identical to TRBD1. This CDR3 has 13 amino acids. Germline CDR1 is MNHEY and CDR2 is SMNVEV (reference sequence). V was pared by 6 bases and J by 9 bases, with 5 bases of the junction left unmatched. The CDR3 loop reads CASSANRGSPLHF. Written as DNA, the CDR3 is TGTGCCAGCAGCGCAAACAGGGGTTCACCCCTCCACTTT.

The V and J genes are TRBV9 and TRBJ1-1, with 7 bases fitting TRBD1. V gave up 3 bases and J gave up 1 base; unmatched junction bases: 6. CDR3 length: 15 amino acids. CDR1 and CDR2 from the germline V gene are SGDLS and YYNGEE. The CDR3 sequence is CASSAHHRGNTEAFF. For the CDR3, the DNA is TGTGCCAGCAGCGCGCACCACAGGGGGAACACTGAAGCTTTCTTT.

The CDR3 nucleotides are TGTGCCAGCAGTACCACGCTCGGGGGGGGCCGAGGCGGGGAGCTGTTTTTT. Translation: CASSTTLGGGRGGELFF. The chain links TRBV6-2 or TRBV6-3 to TRBJ2-2, with TRBD2 identical over 8 bases. Germline lookup yields CDR1 MNHEY and CDR2 SVGEGT. Trimming removed 5 bases from V and 7 bases from J; junction bases left unmatched: 15. The CDR3 is made up of 17 amino acids.

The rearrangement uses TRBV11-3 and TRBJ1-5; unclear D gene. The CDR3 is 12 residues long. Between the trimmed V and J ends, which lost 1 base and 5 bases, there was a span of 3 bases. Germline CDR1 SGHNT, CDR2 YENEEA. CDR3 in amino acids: CASSLVDQPQHF. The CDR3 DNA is TGTGCCAGCAGCTTAGTAGATCAGCCCCAGCATTTT.

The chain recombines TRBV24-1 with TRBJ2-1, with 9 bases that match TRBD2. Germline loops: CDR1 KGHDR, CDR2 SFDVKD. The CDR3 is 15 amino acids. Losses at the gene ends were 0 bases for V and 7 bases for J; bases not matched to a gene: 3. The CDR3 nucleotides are TGTGCCACCAGTGATTTGGCGGGGGGGCCGAATGAGCAGTTCTTC. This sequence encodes CATSDLAGGPNEQFF.

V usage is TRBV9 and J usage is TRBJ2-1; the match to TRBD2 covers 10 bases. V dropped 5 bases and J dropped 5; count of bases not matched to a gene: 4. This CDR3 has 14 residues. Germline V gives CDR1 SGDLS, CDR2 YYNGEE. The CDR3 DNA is TGTGCCAGCAGTTTAGCGGGGGGACACAATGAGCAGTTCTTC. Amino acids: CASSLAGGHNEQFF.

In DNA form, the CDR3 reads TGTGCCAGCAGCCCCCAGCGGGGGGTGAACACTGAAGCTTTCTTT. Protein sequence: CASSPQRGVNTEAFF. The chain combines TRBV5-4 with TRBJ1-1, with D perhaps matching TRBD1 (5 bases). CDR1 and CDR2 from the germline V gene are SGHNT and YYREEE (reference sequence). V was trimmed by 4 bases and J by 0 bases, leaving 13 bases between them. This CDR3 has 15 residues.

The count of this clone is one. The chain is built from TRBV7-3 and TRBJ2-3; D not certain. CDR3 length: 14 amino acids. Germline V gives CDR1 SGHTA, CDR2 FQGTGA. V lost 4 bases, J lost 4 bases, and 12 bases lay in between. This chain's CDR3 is CASSSPGAADTQYF. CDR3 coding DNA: TGTGCCAGCAGCTCCCCTGGCGCGGCAGATACGCAGTATTTT.

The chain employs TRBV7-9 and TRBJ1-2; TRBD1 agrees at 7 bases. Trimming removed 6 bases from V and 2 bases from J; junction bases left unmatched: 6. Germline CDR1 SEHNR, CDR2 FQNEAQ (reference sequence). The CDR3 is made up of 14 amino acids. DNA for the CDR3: TGTGCCAGCAGGCCCGGGACAGACAACTATGGCTACACCTTC. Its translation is CASRPGTDNYGYTF. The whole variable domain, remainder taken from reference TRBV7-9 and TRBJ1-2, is DTGVSQNPRHKITKRGQNVTFRCDPISEHNRLYWYRQTLGQGPEFLTYFQNEAQLEKSRLLSDRFSAERPKGSFSTLEIQRTEQGDSAMYLCASRPGTDNYGYTFGSGTRLTVV.

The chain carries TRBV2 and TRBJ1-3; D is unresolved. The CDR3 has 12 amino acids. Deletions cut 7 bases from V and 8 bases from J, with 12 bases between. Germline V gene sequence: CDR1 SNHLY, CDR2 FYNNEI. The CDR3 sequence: CASTFSADTIYF. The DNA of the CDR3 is TGTGCCAGCACGTTTTCGGCGGACACCATATATTTT.

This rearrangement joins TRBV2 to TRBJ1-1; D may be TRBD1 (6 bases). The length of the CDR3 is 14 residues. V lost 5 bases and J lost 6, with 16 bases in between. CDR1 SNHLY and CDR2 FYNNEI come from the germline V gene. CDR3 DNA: TGTGCCAGCAGTACACCACAGGGATCTGCTGAAGCTTTCTTT. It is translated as CASSTPQGSAEAFF.

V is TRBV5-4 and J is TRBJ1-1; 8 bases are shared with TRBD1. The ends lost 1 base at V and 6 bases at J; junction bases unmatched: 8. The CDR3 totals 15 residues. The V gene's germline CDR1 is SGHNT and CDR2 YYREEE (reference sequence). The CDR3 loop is CASSLLMTGVAEAFF. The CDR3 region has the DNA TGTGCCAGCAGCTTGTTAATGACAGGGGTAGCTGAAGCTTTCTTT.

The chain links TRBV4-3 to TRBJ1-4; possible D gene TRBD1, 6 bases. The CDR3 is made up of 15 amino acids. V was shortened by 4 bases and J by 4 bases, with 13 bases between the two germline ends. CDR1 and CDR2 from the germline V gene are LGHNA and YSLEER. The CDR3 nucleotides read TGCGCCAGCAGCCGCCAAAGGGGGTTTAATGAAAAACTGTTTTTT. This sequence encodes CASSRQRGFNEKLFF.